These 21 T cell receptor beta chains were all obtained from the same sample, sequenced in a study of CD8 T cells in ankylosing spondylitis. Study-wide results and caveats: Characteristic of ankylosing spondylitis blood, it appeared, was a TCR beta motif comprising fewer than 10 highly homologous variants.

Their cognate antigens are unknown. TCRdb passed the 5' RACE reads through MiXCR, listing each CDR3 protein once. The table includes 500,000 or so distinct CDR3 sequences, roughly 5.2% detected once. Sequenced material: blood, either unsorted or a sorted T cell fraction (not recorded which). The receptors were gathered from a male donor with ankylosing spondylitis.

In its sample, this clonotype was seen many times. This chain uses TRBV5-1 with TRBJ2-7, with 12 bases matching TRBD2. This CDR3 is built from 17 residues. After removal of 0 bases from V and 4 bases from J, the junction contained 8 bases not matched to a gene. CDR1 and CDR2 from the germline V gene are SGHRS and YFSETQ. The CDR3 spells CASSLGELGLAGYEQYF. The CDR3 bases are TGCGCCAGCAGCTTGGGCGAGTTGGGACTAGCGGGTTACGAGCAGTACTTC.

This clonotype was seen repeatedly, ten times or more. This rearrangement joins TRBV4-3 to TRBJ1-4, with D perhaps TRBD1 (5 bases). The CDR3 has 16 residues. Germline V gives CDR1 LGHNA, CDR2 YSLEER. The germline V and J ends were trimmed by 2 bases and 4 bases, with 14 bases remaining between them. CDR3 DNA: TGCGCCAGCAGCCAACACCGACAGAGTTTTAATGAAAAACTGTTTTTT. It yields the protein CASSQHRQSFNEKLFF.

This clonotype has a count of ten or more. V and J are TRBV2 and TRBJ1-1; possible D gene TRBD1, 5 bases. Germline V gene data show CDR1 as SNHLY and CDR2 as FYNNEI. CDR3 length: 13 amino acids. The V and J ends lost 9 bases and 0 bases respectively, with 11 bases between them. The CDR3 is CASIQAMNTEAFF. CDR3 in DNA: TGTGCCAGTATACAGGCCATGAACACTGAAGCTTTCTTT.

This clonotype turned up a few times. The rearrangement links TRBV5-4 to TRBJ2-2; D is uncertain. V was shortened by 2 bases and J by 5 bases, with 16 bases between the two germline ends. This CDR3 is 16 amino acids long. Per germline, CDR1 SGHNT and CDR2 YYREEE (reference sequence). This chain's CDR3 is CASSLTGGTETGELFF. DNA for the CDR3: TGTGCCAGCAGCTTAACGGGCGGAACGGAGACCGGGGAGCTGTTTTTT.

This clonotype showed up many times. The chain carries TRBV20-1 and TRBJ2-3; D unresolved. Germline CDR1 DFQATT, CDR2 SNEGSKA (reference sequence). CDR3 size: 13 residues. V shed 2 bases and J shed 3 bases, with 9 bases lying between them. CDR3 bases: TGCAGTGCTAGAAAGGGCTTGACAGATACGCAGTATTTT. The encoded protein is CSARKGLTDTQYF.

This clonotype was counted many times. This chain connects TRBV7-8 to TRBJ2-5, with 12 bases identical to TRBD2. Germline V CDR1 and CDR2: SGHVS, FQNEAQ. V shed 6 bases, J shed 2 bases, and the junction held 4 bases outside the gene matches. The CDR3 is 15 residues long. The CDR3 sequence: CASSQTSGRQETQYF. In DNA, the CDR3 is TGTGCCAGCAGTCAGACTAGCGGGAGACAAGAGACCCAGTACTTC.

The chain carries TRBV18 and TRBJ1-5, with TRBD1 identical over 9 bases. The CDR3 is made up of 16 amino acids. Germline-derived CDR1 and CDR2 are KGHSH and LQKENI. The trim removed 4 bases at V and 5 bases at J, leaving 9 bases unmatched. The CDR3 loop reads CASSRYSQGADQPQHF. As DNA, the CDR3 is TGTGCCAGCTCACGCTACTCACAGGGGGCTGATCAGCCCCAGCATTTT.

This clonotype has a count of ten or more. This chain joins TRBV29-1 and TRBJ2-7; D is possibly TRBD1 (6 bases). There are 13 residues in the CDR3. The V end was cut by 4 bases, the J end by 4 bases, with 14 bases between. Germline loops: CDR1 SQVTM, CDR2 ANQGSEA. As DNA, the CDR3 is TGCAGCGTTGCACCGGGACACTTATACGAGCAGTACTTC. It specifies CSVAPGHLYEQYF.

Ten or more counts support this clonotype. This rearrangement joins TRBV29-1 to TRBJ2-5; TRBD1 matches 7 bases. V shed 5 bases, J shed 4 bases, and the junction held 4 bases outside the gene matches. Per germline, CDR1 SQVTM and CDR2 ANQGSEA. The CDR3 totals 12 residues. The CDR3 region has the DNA TGCAGCGTTAAGGGGGCGGGAGAGACCCAGTACTTC. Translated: CSVKGAGETQYF.

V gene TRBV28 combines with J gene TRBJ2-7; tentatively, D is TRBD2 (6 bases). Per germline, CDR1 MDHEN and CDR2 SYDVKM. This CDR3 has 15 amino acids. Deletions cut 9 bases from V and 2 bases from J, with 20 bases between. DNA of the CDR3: TGTGCCAGTAAGTTGGGGGGATATAGCACCTACGAGCAGTACTTC. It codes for CASKLGGYSTYEQYF. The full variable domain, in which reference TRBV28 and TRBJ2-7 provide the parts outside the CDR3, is DVKVTQSSRYLVKRTGEKVFLECVQDMDHENMFWYRQDPGLGLRLIYFSYDVKMKEKGDIPEGYSVSREKKERFSLILESASTNQTSMYLCASKLGGYSTYEQYFGPGTRLTVT.

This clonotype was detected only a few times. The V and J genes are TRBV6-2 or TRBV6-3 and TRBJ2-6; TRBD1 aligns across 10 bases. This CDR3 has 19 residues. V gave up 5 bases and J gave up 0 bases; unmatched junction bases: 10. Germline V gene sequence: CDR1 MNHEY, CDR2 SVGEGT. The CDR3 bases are TGTGCCAGCAGTCACCGGGGACAGGGGCCCCGCTCTGGGGCCAACGTCCTGACTTTC. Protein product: CASSHRGQGPRSGANVLTF.

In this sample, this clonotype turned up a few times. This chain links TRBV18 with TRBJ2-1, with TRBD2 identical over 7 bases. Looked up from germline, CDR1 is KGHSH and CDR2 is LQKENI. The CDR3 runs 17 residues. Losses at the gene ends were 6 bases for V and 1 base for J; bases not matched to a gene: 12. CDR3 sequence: CASSRSSGEGSYNEQFF. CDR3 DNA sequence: TGTGCCAGCTCCCGTTCTTCGGGGGAGGGTTCCTACAATGAGCAGTTCTTC.

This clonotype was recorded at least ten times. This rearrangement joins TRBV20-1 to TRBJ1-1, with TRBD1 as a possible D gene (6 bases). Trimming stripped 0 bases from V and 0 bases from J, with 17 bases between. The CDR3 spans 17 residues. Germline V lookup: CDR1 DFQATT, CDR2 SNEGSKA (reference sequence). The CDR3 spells CSARDGGAGTMNTEAFF. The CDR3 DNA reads TGCAGTGCTAGAGATGGGGGGGCAGGGACTATGAACACTGAAGCTTTCTTT.

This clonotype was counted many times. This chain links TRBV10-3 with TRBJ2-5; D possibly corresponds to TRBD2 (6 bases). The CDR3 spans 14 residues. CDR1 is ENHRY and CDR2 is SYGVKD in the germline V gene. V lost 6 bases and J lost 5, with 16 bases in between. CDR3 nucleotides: TGTGCCATCAGCCCCCGGGACTTAGGGGAGACCCAGTACTTC. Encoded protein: CAISPRDLGETQYF.

The CDR3 spells CASKKLAVSTDTQYF. CDR3 DNA sequence: TGTGCCAGCAAGAAGTTAGCGGTTAGCACAGATACGCAGTATTTT. The gene calls are TRBV6-4 and TRBJ2-3; TRBD2 might be the D (6 bases). Germline CDR1 reads MRHNA; CDR2 reads SNTAGT. The CDR3 is 15 amino acids. V was trimmed by 7 bases and J by 0 bases, leaving 14 bases between them.

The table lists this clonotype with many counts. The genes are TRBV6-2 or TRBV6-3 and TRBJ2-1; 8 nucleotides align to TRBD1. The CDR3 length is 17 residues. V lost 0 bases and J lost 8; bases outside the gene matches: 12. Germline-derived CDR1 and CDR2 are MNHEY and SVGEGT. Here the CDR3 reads CASSYSILRGQVYEQFF. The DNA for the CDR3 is TGTGCCAGCAGTTACTCGATTCTCAGGGGGCAGGTCTATGAGCAGTTCTTC.

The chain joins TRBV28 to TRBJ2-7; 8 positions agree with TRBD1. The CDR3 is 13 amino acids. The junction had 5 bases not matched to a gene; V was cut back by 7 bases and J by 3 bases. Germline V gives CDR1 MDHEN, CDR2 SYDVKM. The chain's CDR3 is CASTSGQDYEQYF. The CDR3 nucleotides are TGTGCCAGCACCTCGGGACAGGACTACGAGCAGTACTTC.

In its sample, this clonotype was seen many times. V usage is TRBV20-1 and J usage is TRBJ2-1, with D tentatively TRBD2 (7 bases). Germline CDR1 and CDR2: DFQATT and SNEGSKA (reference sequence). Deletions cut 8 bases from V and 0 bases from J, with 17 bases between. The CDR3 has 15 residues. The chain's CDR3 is CSPLGGGRSYNEQFF. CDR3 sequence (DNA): TGCAGTCCCCTTGGGGGGGGCCGCTCCTACAATGAGCAGTTCTTC.

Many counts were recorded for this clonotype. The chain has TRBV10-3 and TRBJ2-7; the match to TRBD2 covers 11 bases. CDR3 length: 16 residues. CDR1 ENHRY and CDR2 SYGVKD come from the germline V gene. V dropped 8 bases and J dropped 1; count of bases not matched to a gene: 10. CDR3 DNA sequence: TGTGCCATCGGCGGCAGGGGGACTAGCGGTTCCTACGAGCAGTACTTC. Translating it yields CAIGGRGTSGSYEQYF.

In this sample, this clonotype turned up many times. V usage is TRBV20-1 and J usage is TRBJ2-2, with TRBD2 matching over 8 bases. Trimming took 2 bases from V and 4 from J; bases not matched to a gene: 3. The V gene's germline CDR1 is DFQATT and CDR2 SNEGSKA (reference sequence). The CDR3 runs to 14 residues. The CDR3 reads CSARMAGGTGELFF. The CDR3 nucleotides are TGCAGTGCTAGAATGGCGGGAGGCACCGGGGAGCTGTTTTTT.

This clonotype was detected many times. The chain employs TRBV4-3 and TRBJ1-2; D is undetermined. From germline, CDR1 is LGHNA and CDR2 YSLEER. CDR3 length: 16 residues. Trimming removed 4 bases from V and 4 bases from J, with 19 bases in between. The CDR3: CASSPRTDSRSYGYTF. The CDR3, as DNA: TGCGCCAGCAGCCCCCGTACAGACTCACGGAGCTATGGCTACACCTTC.